The 6 T cell receptor beta chains in this list originate from one sample, sequenced in a study of T cell repertoires in cytomegalovirus infection. Which antigens these TCRs recognize remains unknown. One entry per CDR3 protein results from TCRdb running MiXCR on the reads. The sample yields about 480,000 distinct CDR3 sequences, roughly a third seen once. The sample consisted of cultured PBMCs, taken from culture after CMV antigen stimulation. These receptors all come from a human donor in good health (CMV status not recorded). Some clones in this sample may be carry-over from other donors' samples.

This clonotype was picked up one time. V is TRBV4-3 and J is TRBJ1-2; 7 bases are a match to TRBD1. The junction had 7 bases not matched to a gene; V was cut back by 1 base and J by 8 bases. CDR3 length equals 14 residues. Germline CDR1 LGHNA, CDR2 YSLEER. The CDR3: CASSQVVTGHGYTF. CDR3 nucleotide sequence: TGCGCCAGCAGCCAAGTCGTGACAGGGCACGGCTACACCTTC.

This clonotype was observed a handful of times. The chain joins TRBV19 to TRBJ1-5; the D gene is possibly TRBD1 (5 bases). Trimming took off 3 bases at V and 2 bases at J, with 8 bases between the two ends. This CDR3 is 14 amino acids long. Germline V lookup: CDR1 LNHDA, CDR2 SQIVND (reference sequence). CDR3 amino acids: CASSIQGGNQPQHF. In nucleotides, the CDR3 is TGTGCCAGTAGTATCCAGGGCGGCAATCAGCCCCAGCATTTT.

This clonotype was detected ten times or more. The chain carries TRBV7-6 and TRBJ2-7, with D perhaps TRBD2 (6 bases). The V end was cut by 5 bases, the J end by 6 bases, with 11 bases between. CDR1 is SGHVS and CDR2 is FNYEAQ in the germline V gene. The CDR3 is made up of 12 amino acids. The CDR3 reads CASSPGGFEQYV. The CDR3 nucleotides are TGTGCCAGCAGCCCCGGGGGATTCGAGCAGTACGTC.

This clonotype was seen a handful of times. The chain is built from TRBV6-5 and TRBJ2-5, with 8 bases that match TRBD1. The germline V gene encodes CDR1 MNHEY and CDR2 SVGAGI. V was pared by 6 bases and J by 5 bases, with 8 bases of the junction left unmatched. This CDR3 contains 14 residues. The CDR3 reads CASRPSGGLETQYF. The CDR3 DNA follows: TGTGCCAGCAGGCCCTCAGGGGGCTTGGAGACCCAGTACTTC.

The chain combines TRBV29-1 with TRBJ2-2, with 12 bases fitting TRBD1. The ends lost 5 bases at V and 7 bases at J; junction bases unmatched: 5. Germline lookup yields CDR1 SQVTM and CDR2 ANQGSEA. CDR3 length equals 14 residues. CDR3: CSVPGQGASGELFF. CDR3 DNA: TGCAGCGTTCCGGGACAGGGGGCCAGCGGGGAGCTGTTTTTT.

This chain connects TRBV20-1 to TRBJ2-1, with D maybe TRBD1 (5 bases). V lost 0 bases to trimming and J lost 1 base, with 13 bases between them. Germline CDR1 is DFQATT and CDR2 is SNEGSKA (reference sequence). The CDR3 is made up of 16 amino acids. CDR3 loop: CSARDVGVGSYNEQFF. Here the CDR3 DNA reads TGCAGTGCTAGAGATGTAGGGGTAGGATCCTACAATGAGCAGTTCTTC.